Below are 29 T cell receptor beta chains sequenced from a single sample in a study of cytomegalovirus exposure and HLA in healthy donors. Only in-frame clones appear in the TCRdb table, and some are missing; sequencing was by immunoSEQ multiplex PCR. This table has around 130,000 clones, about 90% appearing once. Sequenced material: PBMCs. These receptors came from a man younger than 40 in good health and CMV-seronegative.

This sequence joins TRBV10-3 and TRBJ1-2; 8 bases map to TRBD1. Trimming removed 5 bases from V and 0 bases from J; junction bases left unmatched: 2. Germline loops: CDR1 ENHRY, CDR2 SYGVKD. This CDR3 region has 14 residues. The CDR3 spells CAISTGGANYGYTF. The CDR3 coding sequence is TGTGCCATCAGTACAGGGGGAGCTAACTATGGCTACACCTTC.

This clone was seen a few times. The CDR3 DNA sequence: TGCGCCAGCAGCTTGGACCGACATCGGGGAAATTCACCCCTCCACTTT. Translated, it gives CASSLDRHRGNSPLHF. This chain connects TRBV5-1 to TRBJ1-6; the D is unclear. The CDR3 runs to 16 residues. The ends were cut back, 0 bases at V and 7 bases at J, with 14 bases in the middle. Germline V gene data show CDR1 as SGHRS and CDR2 as YFSETQ.

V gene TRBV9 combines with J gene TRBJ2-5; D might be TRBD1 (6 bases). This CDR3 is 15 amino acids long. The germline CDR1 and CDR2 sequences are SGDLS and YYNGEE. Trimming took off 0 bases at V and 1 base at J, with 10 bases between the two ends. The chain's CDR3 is CASSVAGALQETQYF. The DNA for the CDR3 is TGTGCCAGCAGCGTAGCAGGGGCCCTCCAAGAGACCCAGTACTTC.

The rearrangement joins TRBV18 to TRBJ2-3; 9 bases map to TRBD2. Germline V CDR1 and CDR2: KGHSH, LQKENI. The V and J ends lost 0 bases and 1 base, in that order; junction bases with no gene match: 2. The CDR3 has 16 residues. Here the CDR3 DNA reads TGTGCCAGCTCACCACCGCGACTAGCGGGCACAGATACGCAGTATTTT. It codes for CASSPPRLAGTDTQYF.

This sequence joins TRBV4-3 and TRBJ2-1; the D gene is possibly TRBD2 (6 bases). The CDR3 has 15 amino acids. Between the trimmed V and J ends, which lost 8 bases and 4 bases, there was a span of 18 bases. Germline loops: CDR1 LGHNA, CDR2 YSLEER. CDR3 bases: TGCGCCAGCTCACAGGAGGGAGACTTTTACAATGAGCAGTTCTTC. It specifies CASSQEGDFYNEQFF.

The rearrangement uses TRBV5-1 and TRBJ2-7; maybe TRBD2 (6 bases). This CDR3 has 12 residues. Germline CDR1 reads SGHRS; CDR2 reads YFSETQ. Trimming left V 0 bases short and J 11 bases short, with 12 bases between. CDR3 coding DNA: TGCGCCAGCAGCTTGGATTGGGGGGAGGAGTACTTC. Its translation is CASSLDWGEEYF.

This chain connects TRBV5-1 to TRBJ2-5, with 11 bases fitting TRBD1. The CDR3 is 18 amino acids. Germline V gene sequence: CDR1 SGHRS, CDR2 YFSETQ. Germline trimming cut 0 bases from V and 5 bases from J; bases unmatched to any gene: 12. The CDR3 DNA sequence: TGCGCCAGCAGCTTGGGGTTCGCGCGGACAGGGGGCCGGGAGACCCAGTACTTC. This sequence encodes CASSLGFARTGGRETQYF.

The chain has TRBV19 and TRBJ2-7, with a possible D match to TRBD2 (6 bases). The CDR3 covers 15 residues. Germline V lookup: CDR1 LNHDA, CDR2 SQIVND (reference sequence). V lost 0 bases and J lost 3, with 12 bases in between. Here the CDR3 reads CASSIEMVGGYEQYF. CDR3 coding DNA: TGTGCCAGTAGTATAGAAATGGTGGGAGGCTACGAGCAGTACTTC.

CDR3 DNA sequence: TGCAGCGTTGGGGTCACCGCTCCTAGCCACACTGAAGCTTTCTTT. Translating gives CSVGVTAPSHTEAFF. The chain links TRBV29-1 to TRBJ1-1; D call uncertain. CDR1 is SQVTM and CDR2 is ANQGSEA in the germline V gene. This CDR3 is built from 15 residues. V lost 4 bases and J 3 bases, leaving 18 bases between the germline ends.

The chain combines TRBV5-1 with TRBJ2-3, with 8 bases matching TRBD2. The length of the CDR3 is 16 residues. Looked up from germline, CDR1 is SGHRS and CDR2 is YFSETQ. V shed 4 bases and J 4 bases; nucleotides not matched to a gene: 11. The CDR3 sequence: CASSVPGTRVADTQYF. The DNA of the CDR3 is TGCGCCAGCAGCGTACCCGGGACTAGAGTAGCAGATACGCAGTATTTT.

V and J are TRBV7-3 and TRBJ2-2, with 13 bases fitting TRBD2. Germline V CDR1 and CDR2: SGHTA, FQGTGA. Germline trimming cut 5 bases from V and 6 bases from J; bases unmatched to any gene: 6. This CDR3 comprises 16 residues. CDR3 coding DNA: TGTGCCAGCAGCGCCCGGACTAGCGGGAGTTCCGGGGAGCTGTTTTTT. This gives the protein CASSARTSGSSGELFF.

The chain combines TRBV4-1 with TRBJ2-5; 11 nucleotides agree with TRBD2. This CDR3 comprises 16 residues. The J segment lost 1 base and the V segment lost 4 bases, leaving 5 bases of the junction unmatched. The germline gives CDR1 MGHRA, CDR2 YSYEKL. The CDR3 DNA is TGCGCCAGCAGCCCTGGACTAGCGGGTACCCAAGAGACCCAGTACTTC. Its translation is CASSPGLAGTQETQYF.

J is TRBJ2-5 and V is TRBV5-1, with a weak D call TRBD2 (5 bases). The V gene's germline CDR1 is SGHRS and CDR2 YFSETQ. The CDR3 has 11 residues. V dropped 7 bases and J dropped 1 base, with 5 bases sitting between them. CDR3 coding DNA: TGCGCCAGCGGGAGCCAAGAGACCCAGTACTTC. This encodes CASGSQETQYF.

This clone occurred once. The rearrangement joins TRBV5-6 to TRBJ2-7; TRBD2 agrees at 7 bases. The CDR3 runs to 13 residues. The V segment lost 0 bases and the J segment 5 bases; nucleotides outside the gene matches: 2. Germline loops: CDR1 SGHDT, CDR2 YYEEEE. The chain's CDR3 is CASSLGGRHEQYF. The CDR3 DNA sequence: TGTGCCAGCAGCTTGGGCGGGAGACACGAGCAGTACTTC.

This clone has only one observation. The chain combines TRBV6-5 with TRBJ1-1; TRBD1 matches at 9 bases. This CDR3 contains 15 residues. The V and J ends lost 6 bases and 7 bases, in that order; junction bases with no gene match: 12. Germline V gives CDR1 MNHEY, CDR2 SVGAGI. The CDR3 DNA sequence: TGTGCCAGCAGCCGGCCGGGACAGGGTTACGTTGAAGCTTTCTTT. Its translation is CASSRPGQGYVEAFF.

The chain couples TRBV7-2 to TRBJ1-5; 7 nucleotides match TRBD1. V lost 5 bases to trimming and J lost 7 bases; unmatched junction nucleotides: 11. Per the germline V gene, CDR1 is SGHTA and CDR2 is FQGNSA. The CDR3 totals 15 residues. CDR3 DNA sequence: TGTGCCAGCAGCCACCGACAGGGAATTCAGCAGCCCCAGCATTTT. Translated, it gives CASSHRQGIQQPQHF.

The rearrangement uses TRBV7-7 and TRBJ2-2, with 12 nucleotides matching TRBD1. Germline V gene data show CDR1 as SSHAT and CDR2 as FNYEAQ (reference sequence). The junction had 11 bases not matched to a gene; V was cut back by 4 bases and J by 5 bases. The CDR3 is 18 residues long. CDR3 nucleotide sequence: TGTGCCAGCAGCTCGGTGGGACAGGGGGCTTTCGTAACCGGGGAGCTGTTTTTT. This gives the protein CASSSVGQGAFVTGELFF. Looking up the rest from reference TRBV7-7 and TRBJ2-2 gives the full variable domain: GAGVSQSPRYKVTKRGQDVTLRCDPISSHATLYWYQQALGQGPEFLTYFNYEAQPDKSGLPSDRFSAERPEGSISTLTIQRTEQRDSAMYRCASSSVGQGAFVTGELFFGEGSRLTVL.

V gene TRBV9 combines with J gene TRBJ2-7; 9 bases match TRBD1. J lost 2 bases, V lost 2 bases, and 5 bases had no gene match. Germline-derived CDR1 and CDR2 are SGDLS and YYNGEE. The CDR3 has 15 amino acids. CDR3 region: CASSVGQGRAYEQYF. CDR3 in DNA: TGTGCCAGCAGCGTGGGACAGGGACGCGCCTACGAGCAGTACTTC.

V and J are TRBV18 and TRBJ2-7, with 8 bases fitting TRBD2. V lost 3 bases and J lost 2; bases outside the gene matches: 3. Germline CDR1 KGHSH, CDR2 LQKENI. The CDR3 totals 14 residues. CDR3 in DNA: TGTGCCAGCTCACCTAGCGGGGACCCCTACGAGCAGTACTTC. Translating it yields CASSPSGDPYEQYF.

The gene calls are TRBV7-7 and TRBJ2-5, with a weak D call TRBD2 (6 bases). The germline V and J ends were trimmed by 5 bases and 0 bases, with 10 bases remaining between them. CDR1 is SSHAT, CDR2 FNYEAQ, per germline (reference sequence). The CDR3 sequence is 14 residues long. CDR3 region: CASSASGYQETQYF. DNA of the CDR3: TGTGCCAGCAGCGCAAGCGGGTACCAAGAGACCCAGTACTTC.

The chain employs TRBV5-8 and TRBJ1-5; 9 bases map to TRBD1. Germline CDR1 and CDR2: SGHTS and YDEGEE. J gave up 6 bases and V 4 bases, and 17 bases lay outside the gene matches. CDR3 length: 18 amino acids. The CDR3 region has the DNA TGTGCCAGCAGCCAGATTCGACCCGGGACAGGGCGCGGTCAGCCCCAGCATTTT. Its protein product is CASSQIRPGTGRGQPQHF.

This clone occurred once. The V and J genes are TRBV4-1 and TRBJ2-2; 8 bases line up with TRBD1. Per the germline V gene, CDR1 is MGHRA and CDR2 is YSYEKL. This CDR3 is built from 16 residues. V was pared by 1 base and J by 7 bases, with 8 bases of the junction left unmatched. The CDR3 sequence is CASSQAQGAQGGELFF. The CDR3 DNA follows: TGCGCCAGCAGCCAAGCCCAGGGGGCGCAAGGCGGGGAGCTGTTTTTT.

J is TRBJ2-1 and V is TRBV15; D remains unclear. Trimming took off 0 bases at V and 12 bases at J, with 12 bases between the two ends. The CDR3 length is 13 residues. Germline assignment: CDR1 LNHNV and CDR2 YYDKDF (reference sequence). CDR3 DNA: TGTGCCACCAGCAGAGATAGCATAAATAGGCAGTTCTTC. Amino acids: CATSRDSINRQFF.

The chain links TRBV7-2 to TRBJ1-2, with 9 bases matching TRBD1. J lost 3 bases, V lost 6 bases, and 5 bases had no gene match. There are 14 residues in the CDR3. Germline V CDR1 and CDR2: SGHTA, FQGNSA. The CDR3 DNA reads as TGTGCCAGCAGTTTGGGACAGGGTCACTATGGCTACACCTTC. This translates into CASSLGQGHYGYTF.

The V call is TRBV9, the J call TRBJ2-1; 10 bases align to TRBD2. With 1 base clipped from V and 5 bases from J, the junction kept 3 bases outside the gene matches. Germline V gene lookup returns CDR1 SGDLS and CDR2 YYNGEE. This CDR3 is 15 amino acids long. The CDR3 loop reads CASSVRTSGNNEQFF. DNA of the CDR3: TGTGCCAGCAGCGTACGGACTAGCGGTAACAATGAGCAGTTCTTC.

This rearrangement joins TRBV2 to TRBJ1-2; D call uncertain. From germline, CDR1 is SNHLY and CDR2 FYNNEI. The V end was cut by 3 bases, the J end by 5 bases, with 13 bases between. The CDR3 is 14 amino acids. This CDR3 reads CASSDPGFRYGYTF. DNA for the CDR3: TGTGCCAGCAGTGACCCAGGTTTTCGTTATGGCTACACCTTC.

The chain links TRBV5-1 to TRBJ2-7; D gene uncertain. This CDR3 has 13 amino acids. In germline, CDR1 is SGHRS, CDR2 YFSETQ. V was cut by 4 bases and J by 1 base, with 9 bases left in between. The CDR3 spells CASSGHPSYEQYF. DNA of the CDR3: TGCGCCAGCAGCGGCCACCCTTCCTACGAGCAGTACTTC.

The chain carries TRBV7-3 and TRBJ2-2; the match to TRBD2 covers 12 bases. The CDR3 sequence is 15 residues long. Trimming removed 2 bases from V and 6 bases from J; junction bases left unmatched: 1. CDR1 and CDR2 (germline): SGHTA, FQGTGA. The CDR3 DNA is TGTGCCAGCAGCTTAGGGACTAGCGGGTCCGGGGAGCTGTTTTTT. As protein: CASSLGTSGSGELFF.

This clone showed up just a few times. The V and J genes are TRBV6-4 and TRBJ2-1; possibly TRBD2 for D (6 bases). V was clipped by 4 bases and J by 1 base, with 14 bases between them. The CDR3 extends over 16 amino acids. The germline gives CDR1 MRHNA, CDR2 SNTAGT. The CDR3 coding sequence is TGTGCCAGCAGTGTTGTCGCGGAGGGGTCCTACAATGAGCAGTTCTTC. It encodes CASSVVAEGSYNEQFF.